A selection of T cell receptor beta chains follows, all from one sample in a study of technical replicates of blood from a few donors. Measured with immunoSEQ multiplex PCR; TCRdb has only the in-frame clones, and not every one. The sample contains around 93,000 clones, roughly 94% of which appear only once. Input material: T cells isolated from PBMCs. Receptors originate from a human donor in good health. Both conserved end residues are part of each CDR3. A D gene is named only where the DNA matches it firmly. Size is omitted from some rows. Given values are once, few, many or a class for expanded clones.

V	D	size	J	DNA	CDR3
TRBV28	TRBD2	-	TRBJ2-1	TGTGCCAGCAGTTCTTTAGCGGGAGTGACCTACAATGAGCAGTTCTTC	CASSSLAGVTYNEQFF
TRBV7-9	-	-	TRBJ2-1	TGTGCCAGCAGCTTTATCACAGGGACGAATGAGCAGTTCTTC	CASSFITGTNEQFF
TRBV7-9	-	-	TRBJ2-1	TGTGCCAGCACCACGACTTGGGGCCACAATGAGCAGTTCTTC	CASTTTWGHNEQFF
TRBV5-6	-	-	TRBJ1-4	TGTGCCAGCAGCCGGGGGACCGAAAAGCTGTTTTTT	CASSRGTEKLFF
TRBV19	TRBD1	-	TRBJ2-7	TGTGCCAGTAGTAATACACATGGGACAGGGGCCGGGCAGTACTTC	CASSNTHGTGAGQYF
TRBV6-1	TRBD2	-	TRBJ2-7	TGTGCCAGCAGTGAAGGGGTGGGAGGGCCCTACGAGCAGTACTTC	CASSEGVGGPYEQYF
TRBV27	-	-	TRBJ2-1	TGTGCCAGCTCCCTCTTCTCCTCCTACAATGAGCAGTTCTTC	CASSLFSSYNEQFF
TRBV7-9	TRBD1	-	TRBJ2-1	TGTGCCAGCAGCTTACTCAGGGGGTTAACCTACAATGAGCAGTTCTTC	CASSLLRGLTYNEQFF
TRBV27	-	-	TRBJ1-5	TGTGCCAGCGCTGACAGCAAGTATCAGCCCCAGCATTTT	CASADSKYQPQHF
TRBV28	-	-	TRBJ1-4	TGTGCCAGCAGTTTTCCGGGACACAGAAAAGCAACTAATGAAAAACTGTTTTTT	CASSFPGHRKATNEKLFF
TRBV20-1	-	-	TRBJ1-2	TGCAGTGCTAGTTTACAGGGTGGCTACACCTTC	CSASLQGGYTF
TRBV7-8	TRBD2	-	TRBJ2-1	TGTGCCAGCAGCTTAAGGGCGGGAGGGTTCTACAATGAGCAGTTCTTC	CASSLRAGGFYNEQFF
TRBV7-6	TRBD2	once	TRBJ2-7	TGTGCCAGCAGCTTAGGGACTAGCGTATACGAGCAGTACTTC	CASSLGTSVYEQYF
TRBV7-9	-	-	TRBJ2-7	TGTGCCAGCAGCCCGCCGACAGCCTCCTACGAGCAGTACTTC	CASSPPTASYEQYF
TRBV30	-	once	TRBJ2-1	TGTTCTCTCCGACTAGATGCTGAGCAGTTCTTC	CSLRLDAEQFF
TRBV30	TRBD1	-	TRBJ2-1	TGTGCCTCTCACCTTCACCCCGGGACAGGGAACTACAATGAGCAGTTCTTC	CASHLHPGTGNYNEQFF
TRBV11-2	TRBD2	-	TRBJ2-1	TGTGCCAGCAGTCAACTAGCGGGAGGAAAAAATGAGCAGTTCTTC	CASSQLAGGKNEQFF
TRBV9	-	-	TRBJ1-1	TGTGCCAGCAGCGGCCTGCAGGAAGCTTTCTTT	CASSGLQEAFF
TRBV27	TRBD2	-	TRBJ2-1	TGTGCCAGCAGTTCTAAAACTAGACTAGCGGGAGGGTACAATGAGCAGTTCTTC	CASSSKTRLAGGYNEQFF
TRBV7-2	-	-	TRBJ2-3	TGTGCCAGCAGCCCCATGCGGGAAGGTACGCAGTATTTT	CASSPMREGTQYF
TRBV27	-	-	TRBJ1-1	TGTGCCAGCAGTTGGTCTGGGCTGGAGAACACTGAAGCTTTCTTT	CASSWSGLENTEAFF
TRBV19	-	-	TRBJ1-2	TGTGCCAGTAGTATAGATTTGTATGCGGGGATCTATGGCTACACCTTC	CASSIDLYAGIYGYTF
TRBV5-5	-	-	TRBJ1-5	TGTGCCAGCAGCTTGGGGGCAGGGAATCAGCCCCAGCATTTT	CASSLGAGNQPQHF
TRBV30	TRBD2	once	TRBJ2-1	TGTGCCCGATCATCTTGGCGGGAGAACTACGATGAGCAGTTCTTC	CARSSWRENYDEQFF
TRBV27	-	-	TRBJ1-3	TGTGCCAGCGGTTCCTTTGGAAACACCATATATTTT	CASGSFGNTIYF
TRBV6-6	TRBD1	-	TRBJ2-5	TGTGCCAGCAGTTGGGGACAGGGAAGAGAGACCCAGTACTTC	CASSWGQGRETQYF
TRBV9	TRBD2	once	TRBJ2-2	TGTGCCAGCAGCTTAAATAGCGGGAGGGCCGCCGGGGAGCTGTTTTTT	CASSLNSGRAAGELFF
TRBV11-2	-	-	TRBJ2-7	TGTGCCACAGGACACCCCCACGAGCAGTACTTC	CATGHPHEQYF
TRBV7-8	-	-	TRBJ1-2	TGTGCCAGCAGCTTAGTCTCCGGACAGCTCTATGGCTACACCTTC	CASSLVSGQLYGYTF
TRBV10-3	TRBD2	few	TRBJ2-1	TGTGCCATCAGTGAGTCCTTAGCGGGAGTAGGAAATGAGCAGTTCTTC	CAISESLAGVGNEQFF
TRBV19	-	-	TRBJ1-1	TGTGCCAGTAAGGAGACTTCGGCTGAAGCTTTCTTT	CASKETSAEAFF
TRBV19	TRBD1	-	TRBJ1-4	TGTGCCAGTAGTCCCCGGGACAGGGAACAGGAAAAACTGTTTTTT	CASSPRDREQEKLFF